These 25 T cell receptor beta chains share one sample of origin, sequenced in a study of blood T cells in healthy people across ages. PCR was performed a second time for about 6 to 12 cycles using a sample-barcoded 5' primer and a J-beta primer mix. TCRdb recomputed calls from the 5' RACE reads with MiXCR, one row per CDR3 protein. This repertoire shows about 900,000 distinct CDR3 sequences, 40% to 60% found once; its top ten account for around 15%. Sample: blood. The receptors here all came from a young man in good health.

There are a few counts of this clonotype. The rearrangement uses TRBV9 and TRBJ1-1; no clear D. Germline loops: CDR1 SGDLS, CDR2 YYNGEE. With 0 bases removed from V and 4 bases from J, the gap between germline ends came to 10 bases. This CDR3 is 14 amino acids long. The CDR3 reads CASSVGGVTTEAFF. The CDR3 nucleotides read TGTGCCAGCAGCGTAGGTGGGGTGACCACTGAAGCTTTCTTT.

The chain combines TRBV7-3 with TRBJ1-1; TRBD1 matches 9 bases. This CDR3 comprises 15 residues. Germline values: CDR1 SGHTA, CDR2 FQGTGA. V lost 5 bases and J lost 5; bases outside the gene matches: 9. Here the CDR3 reads CASSAGTGIRTEAFF. CDR3 sequence (DNA): TGTGCCAGCAGCGCCGGGACAGGGATAAGGACTGAAGCTTTCTTT.

This chain connects TRBV5-4 to TRBJ2-7; D possibly uses TRBD1 or TRBD2 (6 bases each). This CDR3 is built from 13 residues. The germline gives CDR1 SGHNT, CDR2 YYREEE (reference sequence). The V gene lost 2 bases and the J gene lost 5 bases, with 11 bases spanning the gap. The CDR3 here is CASSFYGGHEQYF. The CDR3 nucleotides are TGTGCCAGCAGCTTTTACGGGGGCCACGAGCAGTACTTC.

The V gene is TRBV29-1, the J gene TRBJ2-5, with 9 bases matching TRBD1. CDR1 SQVTM and CDR2 ANQGSEA come from the germline V gene. Trimming at V came to 5 bases and at J to 5 bases, leaving 6 bases not matched to a gene. The CDR3 runs to 13 residues. CDR3 in amino acids: CSVLQGAWETQYF. CDR3 DNA: TGCAGCGTTTTACAGGGGGCTTGGGAGACCCAGTACTTC. The complete variable domain, with remaining parts taken from reference TRBV29-1 and TRBJ2-5, reads SAVISQKPSRDICQRGTSLTIQCQVDSQVTMMFWYRQQPGQSLTLIATANQGSEATYESGFVIDKFPISRPNLTFSTLTVSNMSPEDSSIYLCSVLQGAWETQYFGPGTRLLVL.

This clonotype has more than one count but fewer than ten. The chain has TRBV20-1 and TRBJ2-5; D is unclear. The V end lost 6 bases, the J end lost 12 bases, and 20 bases lay between the germline ends. CDR3 length: 12 amino acids. CDR1 is DFQATT, CDR2 SNEGSKA, per germline (reference sequence). The CDR3 sequence is CSALPPASFEYF. DNA for the CDR3: TGCAGTGCCCTCCCGCCGGCTAGTTTCGAGTACTTC.

CDR3: CASSQEDAASYGYTF. CDR3 DNA sequence: TGCGCCAGCAGCCAAGAAGACGCGGCATCCTATGGCTACACCTTC. J is TRBJ1-2 and V is TRBV4-1; D call uncertain. Germline CDR1 is MGHRA and CDR2 is YSYEKL. Trimming stripped 0 bases from V and 4 bases from J, with 12 bases between. This CDR3 spans 15 amino acids.

The chain couples TRBV20-1 to TRBJ2-7, with 8 positions matching TRBD1. J gave up 1 base and V 2 bases, and 7 bases lay outside the gene matches. Germline CDR1 DFQATT, CDR2 SNEGSKA (reference sequence). The CDR3 length is 15 residues. The CDR3 protein is CSARHSGQGSYEQYF. The CDR3 nucleotides are TGCAGTGCTAGACATTCCGGACAGGGTTCCTACGAGCAGTACTTC.

Regarding this clonotype: Given a much more abundant clone one base away, this may be a read error. V usage is TRBV28 and J usage is TRBJ2-1; TRBD2 aligns across 13 bases. The end of the DNA aligns better with TRBJ2-7, so the J call may be wrong. CDR1 is MDHEN and CDR2 is SYDVKM in the germline V gene. This CDR3 contains 18 residues. CDR3 sequence: CASSPTSGGFAAYNEQYF. The CDR3 nucleotides are TGTGCCAGCAGCCCGACTAGCGGGGGGTTTGCAGCCTACAATGAGCAGTACTTC.

The V call is TRBV4-3, the J call TRBJ2-1; 7 bases map to TRBD2. CDR1 LGHNA and CDR2 YSLEER come from the germline V gene. This CDR3 has 15 residues. Trimming cost V 3 bases and J 1 base; bases outside gene matches: 3. The CDR3 sequence is CASSQGGVSYNEQFF. The CDR3, as DNA: TGCGCCAGCAGCCAGGGGGGGGTTTCCTACAATGAGCAGTTCTTC.

This clonotype occurred a few times. The chain links TRBV24-1 to TRBJ2-7; no firm D call. The germline V gene has CDR1 KGHDR and CDR2 SFDVKD. Trimming took 2 bases from V and 1 from J, leaving 5 bases between them. This CDR3 is built from 13 residues. In DNA form, the CDR3 reads TGTGCCACCAGTGATTCCGAGTCCTACGAGCAGTACTTC. Protein sequence: CATSDSESYEQYF.

This clonotype was detected a few times. The rearrangement joins TRBV4-1 to TRBJ1-4; possibly TRBD1 for D (6 bases). Trimming took off 0 bases at V and 8 bases at J, with 13 bases between the two ends. Germline CDR1 and CDR2: MGHRA and YSYEKL. The CDR3 totals 15 residues. The CDR3 sequence is CASSQDRGGVEKLFF. The DNA of the CDR3 is TGCGCCAGCAGCCAAGACCGGGGGGGCGTCGAAAAACTGTTTTTT.

This chain connects TRBV6-1 to TRBJ2-3; no firm D call. The V gene lost 5 bases and the J gene lost 4 bases, with 13 bases spanning the gap. CDR1 MNHNS and CDR2 SASEGT come from the germline V gene. This CDR3 contains 14 residues. The CDR3 reads CASSLWPSPDTQYF. As DNA, the CDR3 is TGTGCCAGCAGTCTCTGGCCCTCCCCAGATACGCAGTATTTT.

The chain couples TRBV2 to TRBJ2-3, with 7 bases aligning to TRBD2. Germline lookup yields CDR1 SNHLY and CDR2 FYNNEI. The CDR3 length is 16 residues. V was clipped by 4 bases and J by 6 bases; unmatched bases: 13. The CDR3 loop is CASSGVGGIVGDTQYF. CDR3 bases: TGTGCCAGCAGTGGGGTCGGGGGGATCGTAGGCGATACGCAGTATTTT.

The chain employs TRBV28 and TRBJ2-3; 8 bases align to TRBD1. The CDR3 sequence is 15 residues long. With 8 bases clipped from V and 4 bases from J, the junction kept 11 bases outside the gene matches. CDR1 MDHEN and CDR2 SYDVKM come from the germline V gene. CDR3 in amino acids: CASGWGQADADTQYF. In DNA form, the CDR3 reads TGTGCCAGCGGCTGGGGACAGGCAGACGCAGATACGCAGTATTTT. Supplemented by reference TRBV28 and TRBJ2-3, the full variable domain reads DVKVTQSSRYLVKRTGEKVFLECVQDMDHENMFWYRQDPGLGLRLIYFSYDVKMKEKGDIPEGYSVSREKKERFSLILESASTNQTSMYLCASGWGQADADTQYFGPGTRLTVL.

Many counts were recorded for this clonotype. The chain uses TRBV14 and TRBJ1-1; D perhaps matches TRBD1 (5 bases). Germline V gene sequence: CDR1 SGHDN, CDR2 FVKESK. The CDR3 has 16 residues. Between the trimmed V and J ends, which lost 0 bases and 3 bases, there was a span of 14 bases. The CDR3 reads CASSQDWWGGDTEAFF. The CDR3 region has the DNA TGTGCCAGCAGCCAAGATTGGTGGGGGGGGGACACTGAAGCTTTCTTT.

The chain employs TRBV5-1 and TRBJ2-1; 12 bases are shared with TRBD2. Germline assignment: CDR1 SGHRS and CDR2 YFSETQ. V lost 4 bases, J lost 5 bases, and 7 bases stayed unmatched. The CDR3 sequence is 16 residues long. The CDR3 sequence is CASSIQTSGGNNEQFF. CDR3 bases: TGCGCCAGCAGCATACAGACTAGCGGGGGAAACAATGAGCAGTTCTTC.

The chain links TRBV18 to TRBJ2-6; a weak D match, TRBD2 (6 bases). V gave up 0 bases and J gave up 0 bases, with 9 bases separating them. Per the germline V gene, CDR1 is KGHSH and CDR2 is LQKENI. This CDR3 is built from 17 residues. The CDR3 region has the DNA TGTGCCAGCTCACCACCGGCGGGGACCTCTGGGGCCAACGTCCTGACTTTC. Translating gives CASSPPAGTSGANVLTF. Full variable domain (rest looked up from reference TRBV18 and TRBJ2-6): NAGVMQNPRHLVRRRGQEARLRCSPMKGHSHVYWYRQLPEEGLKFMVYLQKENIIDESGMPKERFSAEFPKEGPSILRIQQVVRGDSAAYFCASSPPAGTSGANVLTFGAGSRLTVL.

The rearrangement links TRBV3-1 to TRBJ2-7; tentative D call: TRBD1 (6 bases). The end of the DNA aligns better with TRBJ2-5, so the J call may be wrong. Germline V gene data show CDR1 as LGHDT and CDR2 as YNNKEL (reference sequence). The CDR3 has 15 amino acids. The CDR3 reads CASSQDRRGSKTQYF. CDR3 DNA: TGTGCCAGCAGCCAAGATCGAAGGGGGTCAAAGACCCAGTACTTC.

This clonotype was picked up a small number of times. The V gene is TRBV7-9, the J gene TRBJ2-5; 13 positions agree with TRBD2. Germline V gives CDR1 SEHNR, CDR2 FQNEAQ (reference sequence). This CDR3 contains 16 residues. The trim removed 4 bases at V and 0 bases at J, leaving 2 bases unmatched. The CDR3 loop reads CASSSLAGGHQETQYF. The CDR3 DNA is TGTGCCAGCAGCTCACTAGCGGGGGGGCACCAAGAGACCCAGTACTTC.

About this clonotype: This sequence may be a read error, since a much larger clone differs from it by one base. The V gene is TRBV12-3 or TRBV12-4, the J gene TRBJ2-3; tentative D call: TRBD2 (6 bases). The CDR3 spans 13 residues. The CDR3 nucleotides are TGTGCCGGCAGCCGAGAGGGAGGCGATACGCAGTATTTT. It is translated as CAGSREGGDTQYF.

This chain's CDR3 is CASSEEASEYYEQYF. As DNA, the CDR3 is TGTGCCAGCAGTGAAGAGGCTAGCGAATACTACGAGCAGTACTTC. V and J are TRBV6-1 and TRBJ2-7; the D gene is possibly TRBD2 (6 bases). CDR1 is MNHNS, CDR2 SASEGT, per germline. The CDR3 loop spans 15 amino acids. V gave up 1 base and J gave up 3 bases, with 13 bases separating them.

Comments on this clonotype: It may be a read error: a sequence one base away is much more abundant. The J gene is TRBJ2-5, the V gene TRBV29-1; D gene uncertain. Deletions cut 4 bases from V and 11 bases from J, with 17 bases between. The CDR3 has 12 amino acids. Germline CDR1 is SQVTM and CDR2 is ANQGSEA. The chain's CDR3 is CSVGRVGNEQYF. CDR3 sequence (DNA): TGCAGCGTTGGTAGGGTGGGCAATGAGCAGTACTTC.

This clonotype was recorded at least ten times. The chain carries TRBV12-3 or TRBV12-4 and TRBJ2-1; 9 positions match TRBD2. The V gene end was trimmed by 3 bases and the J gene end by 7 bases; junction bases not matched to a gene: 7. CDR3 size: 15 residues. CDR3 region: CASSFRSGGGNEQFF. In DNA, the CDR3 is TGTGCCAGCAGTTTCCGTAGCGGGGGCGGGAATGAGCAGTTCTTC.

The chain employs TRBV4-1 and TRBJ1-2; 10 bases line up with TRBD1. Unmatched junction bases numbered 3, after V lost 1 base and J lost 4 bases. Germline V gives CDR1 MGHRA, CDR2 YSYEKL. There are 15 residues in the CDR3. The chain's CDR3 is CASSQGTGGTYGYTF. CDR3 bases: TGCGCCAGCAGCCAAGGGACAGGGGGGACCTATGGCTACACCTTC.

A note on this clonotype: A junction boundary mismatches the germline segment, possibly from a read error. The chain has TRBV5-5 and TRBJ2-5; TRBD2 agrees at 8 bases. The CDR3 has 15 amino acids. CDR1 and CDR2 (germline): SGHKS, YYEKEE (reference sequence). In nucleotides, the CDR3 is TGTGCCAGCAGCCCGGGGGGGGACATTCAAGAAACCCAGTACTTC. Translating gives CASSPGGDIQETQYF.